This T cell receptor (beta chain) was profiled in a study of radiation and T cells in renal cell carcinoma. Time point specified: blood 4 weeks post-SBRT, at nephrectomy. The treatment denotes: 15 Gy SBRT to primary tumor, nephrectomy 4 weeks later. Clear cell pathology was present in this patient's renal cell carcinoma. Libraries were prepared by immunoSEQ multiplex PCR; TCRdb keeps only in-frame clonotypes and omits some of them. The sample has roughly 45,000 clones; roughly 80% are singletons. This clone was detected a few times. Antigen specificity is unknown. With V trimmed by 3 bases and J by 5 bases, 2 bases remained unmatched. The CDR3 is made up of 14 amino acids. The germline V gene has CDR1 KGHSH and CDR2 LQKENI. Study-level points and caveats: From baseline, blood top tumor clonotypes peaked at 2 weeks post-radiation.

This sample comprised blood, obtained from a patient whose treatment included radiotherapy and nephrectomy. The chain recombines TRBV18 with TRBJ1-1; 11 bases line up with TRBD1. The origin of this receptor is a woman aged 65 to 85 with renal cell carcinoma. This CDR3 reads CASSPGTGGTEAFF. CDR3 coding DNA: TGTGCCAGCTCACCTGGGACAGGGGGTACTGAAGCTTTCTTT.